This paragraph reports one TCR beta chain. The CDR3 extends over 14 amino acids. V lost 4 bases and J 2 bases, leaving 12 bases between the germline ends. Germline CDR1 and CDR2: MDHEN and SYDVKM. Time point given: peripheral blood 6 weeks after treatment start. The data derive from a study of PD-L1 blockade in urothelial cancer. The overall study: From 2014, patients received atezolizumab, given as 1,200 mg intravenously every 3 weeks. Blood yielded a median of approximately 130,000 T cells per sample. Treatment start was followed by blood analysis at 3 weeks (second dose) and again at 6 weeks.

Synthetic analogs of TCR templates were spiked into every PCR. Generated by immunoSEQ multiplex PCR, the TCRdb table keeps only in-frame clones and is missing some. The sample yields about 120,000 clones, approximately 90% seen once. The sequence was collected from a man aged 60 to 69 with urothelial cancer. V is TRBV28 and J is TRBJ2-7, with D possibly TRBD1 on 6 matching bases. This specimen consisted of PBMCs, obtained around atezolizumab (anti-PD-L1) treatment. Written as DNA, the CDR3 is TGTGCCAGCAGTTCCCCCCAGGGGACCTACGAGCAGTACTTC. Amino acids: CASSSPQGTYEQYF.